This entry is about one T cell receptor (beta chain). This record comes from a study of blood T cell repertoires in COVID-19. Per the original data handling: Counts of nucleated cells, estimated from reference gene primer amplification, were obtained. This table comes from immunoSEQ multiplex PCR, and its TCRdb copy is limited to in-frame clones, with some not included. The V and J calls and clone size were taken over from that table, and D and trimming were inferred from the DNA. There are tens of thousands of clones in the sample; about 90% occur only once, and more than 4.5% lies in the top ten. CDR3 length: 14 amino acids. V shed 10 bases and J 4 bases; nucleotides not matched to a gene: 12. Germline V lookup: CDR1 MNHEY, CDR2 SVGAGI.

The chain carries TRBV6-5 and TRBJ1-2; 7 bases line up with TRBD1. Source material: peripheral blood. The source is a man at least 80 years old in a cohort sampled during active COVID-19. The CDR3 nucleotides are TGTGCCACCATAAAGAGGGGGCTGAGCTATGGCTACACCTTC. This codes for CATIKRGLSYGYTF.